The source of this T cell receptor beta chain is a study of T cell repertoires in cytomegalovirus infection. CDR1 is MDHEN, CDR2 SYDVKM, per germline. V was pared by 4 bases and J by 1 base, with 20 bases between. The length of the CDR3 is 17 residues. TCRdb re-called the reads through MiXCR, storing one row per CDR3 protein. The sample includes roughly 150,000 distinct CDR3 sequences, about 20% seen only once; the top ten take around a quarter. This clonotype showed up just a few times. The antigen is not known. The receptor comes from a human donor in good health (CMV status not recorded). Some clones in this sample may be carry-over from other donors' samples. V gene TRBV28 combines with J gene TRBJ2-7; the D call may be TRBD1 or TRBD2 (5 bases each). Sequencing was performed on CD8+ T cells from cultured PBMCs, taken from culture after CMV antigen stimulation. The CDR3 loop reads CASSSIITGTGSYEQYF. CDR3 nucleotides: TGTGCCAGCAGTTCCATTATTACCGGGACGGGTTCCTACGAGCAGTACTTC.